The subject of this entry is one T cell receptor beta chain. Only a few counts were recorded for this clone. Its antigen is currently not known. No quality values exist for individual bases; no much larger clone is one base distant. This sample was taken from a study of blood T cell repertoires in COVID-19 (TCRdb year 2020). Looking at the study overall: Samples covering the acute and convalescent phases of COVID-19 were provided by collaborators in the United States, Italy and Spain. Where available, HLA class I and class II types were obtained from metadata supplied by the sample provider rather than from assay-based typing. The prospective study material was composed of cDNA or gDNA derived from T cells, B-cell-depleted T cells, or PBMCs. The repertoires were made available in a free public database intended to serve as a resource for research on the immune response to SARS-CoV-2. Nearly every sample came with metadata listing a de-identified subject ID, COVID-19 status, age in years and sex. The samples were drawn from two sources: the first 160 participants of the ongoing ImmuneRACE study, and approximately 1,300 subjects contributed by 6 global collaborators. Subjects who had been exposed to COVID-19, were actively infected with it, or had recovered from it provided the deeply sampled blood TCRbeta repertoires that made up the dataset. Overall study outcomes, separate from this receptor: How much clinical and demographic metadata was included differed by source and by participant, and the metadata was provided uncurated.

V gives up 6 bases and J gives up 8 bases, and the segment between their germline ends measures 16 bases. CDR3 length: 13 amino acids, cysteine to phenylalanine. Of the read, only the CDR3 DNA is kept; its 39 bases are in frame from base 1. CDR1 and CDR2, looked up from the germline V gene (reference sequence), are LNHDA and SQIVND. Whole blood was collected in K2EDTA tubes by collaborating institutions according to the institutions' own protocols. For TCRbeta analysis, collaborator samples were shipped as frozen whole blood, as isolated PBMCs, or as DNA extracted from either sample type. TCRbeta CDR3 regions were amplified from genomic DNA by means of the immunoSEQ Assay, a bias-controlled multiplex PCR. On the authors' methods: Within the assay, amplification of reference gene primers was used to estimate how many nucleated cells each sample contained. Sequence reads were collapsed and filtered to measure the absolute abundance of every unique TCRbeta CDR3 rearrangement. Productive Simpson clonality was computed per sample as the square root of Simpson's diversity index over productive rearrangements. What TCRdb holds here is the immuneACCESS table cut down to in-frame rearrangements. Part of the clones is not present; checked against another copy, under half of the missing clones reflect an unresolved V gene, and the others are unexplained. V, J and clone size were drawn from that table, and D and trimming were deduced from the DNA. Recorded for this sample are about 130,000 clones; 70% to 85% of them occurred a single time. The ten largest clones take up more than 9% of the sample.

The sequenced material came from peripheral blood. This TCR was recovered from an older woman with acute or convalescent COVID-19. The chain couples TRBV19 to TRBJ1-2; TRBD1 could be the D gene, as 6 bases match. The DNA sequence reads TGTGCCAGTAGAGTCCCGCAGGGGAAAGGCTACACCTTC. Its protein is CASRVPQGKGYTF. The full variable domain, completed from the reference TRBV19 and TRBJ1-2 proteins outside the CDR3, reads DGGITQSPKYLFRKEGQNVTLSCEQNLNHDAMYWYRQDPGQGLRLIYYSQIVNDFQKGDIAEGYSVSREKKESFPLTVTSAQKNPTAFYLCASRVPQGKGYTFGSGTRLTVV.